This TCR beta chain was observed in a study of CD8 T cells in Susac syndrome. Study findings and constraints: The authors acknowledged that their TCR sequencing and HLA analysis involved a relatively small number of individuals.

TCR beta sequences were obtained from blood CD8+ and CD4+ T cells. As concerns this clonotype: What it binds is not known.

Random hexamers primed reverse transcription of 0.5 to 1 ug RNA. Across 54 Vbeta and 13 Jbeta, TCR beta CDR3 was amplified with immunoSEQ multiplex PCR. TCRdb fed the immunoSEQ multiplex PCR reads into MiXCR, producing one record per CDR3 protein. Seen here are around 56,000 distinct CDR3 sequences, around nine tenths observed once, and the top ten hold roughly 0.2%. CDR3 size: 13 residues. Germline values: CDR1 SEHNR, CDR2 FQNEAQ (reference sequence). Unmatched junction bases numbered 8, after V lost 8 bases and J lost 4 bases. The sample was CD8+ T cells from PBMCs. The J gene is TRBJ2-7, the V gene TRBV7-9; TRBD1 aligns across 7 bases. The TCR sequence derives from a human donor in good health. In nucleotides, the CDR3 is TGTGCCAGCCAACGGGCAGGGGGTTACGAGCAGTACTTC. It encodes CASQRAGGYEQYF.